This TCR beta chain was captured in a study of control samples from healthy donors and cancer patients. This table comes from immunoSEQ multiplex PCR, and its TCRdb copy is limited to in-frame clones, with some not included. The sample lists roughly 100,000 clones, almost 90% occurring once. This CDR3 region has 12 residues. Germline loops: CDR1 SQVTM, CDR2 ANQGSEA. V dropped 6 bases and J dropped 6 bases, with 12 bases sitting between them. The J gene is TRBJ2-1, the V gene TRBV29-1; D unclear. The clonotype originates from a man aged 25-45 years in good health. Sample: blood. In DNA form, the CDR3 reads TGCAGCGTGTCGCGCGACGGCAATGAGCAGTTCTTC. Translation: CSVSRDGNEQFF.